One sample yielded the 10 T cell receptor beta chains listed below, sequenced in a study of Ad26.COV2.S vaccination and SARS-CoV-2 variants. Treatment noted: over 15 received Ad26.COV2.S at low or high dose, single or two shots; a few received placebo; per-sample allocation not given. Samples were taken on day 63 after the first vaccine or placebo injection. The protocol was immunoSEQ multiplex PCR, while the TCRdb copy is restricted to in-frame clones and leaves out a portion. There are 350,000 to 450,000 clones in the sample; around 87% occur only once, and roughly 3.1% lies in the top ten. Specimen: peripheral blood, collected in a trial of Ad26.COV2.S vaccine versus placebo. Receptors originate from a person aged 18-60 years who received the Ad26.COV2.S COVID-19 vaccine or a placebo.

This clone was detected only once. The chain recombines TRBV11-2 with TRBJ2-7, with D possibly being TRBD2 (5 bases). The germline V gene has CDR1 SGHAT and CDR2 FQNNGV. The CDR3 extends over 13 amino acids. The V end lost 0 bases, the J end lost 6 bases, and 9 bases lay between the germline ends. The CDR3: CASSLDYTSEQYF. The CDR3 nucleotides are TGTGCCAGCAGCTTAGATTATACTAGCGAGCAGTACTTC. Supplemented by reference TRBV11-2 and TRBJ2-7, the full variable domain reads EAGVAQSPRYKIIEKRQSVAFWCNPISGHATLYWYQQILGQGPKLLIQFQNNGVVDDSQLPKDRFSAERLKGVDSTLKIQPAKLEDSAVYLCASSLDYTSEQYFGPGTRLTVT.

The chain recombines TRBV6-6 with TRBJ1-1, with no clear D. Trimming cost V 6 bases and J 0 bases, with 11 bases left between them. The CDR3 has 14 residues. Looked up from germline, CDR1 is MNHNY and CDR2 is SVGAGI (reference sequence). The CDR3 DNA is TGTGCCAGCAGAACGACTGCAATGAACACTGAAGCTTTCTTT. Translating it yields CASRTTAMNTEAFF.

This chain connects TRBV7-9 to TRBJ1-2; possible D gene TRBD1, 5 bases. This CDR3 has 13 amino acids. Germline V gene lookup returns CDR1 SEHNR and CDR2 FQNEAQ (reference sequence). Trimming removed 5 bases from V and 8 bases from J, with 15 bases in between. Written as DNA, the CDR3 is TGTGCCAGCAGCCCCCGCGGGGGAGAAGGCTACACCTTC. Its protein product is CASSPRGGEGYTF.

The V gene is TRBV3-1 (or the pseudogene TRBV3-2), the J gene TRBJ1-2; 8 nucleotides agree with TRBD1. Germline V lookup: CDR1 LGHDT, CDR2 YNNKEL (reference sequence). The CDR3 covers 12 residues. V dropped 10 bases and J dropped 5; count of bases not matched to a gene: 6. CDR3 in amino acids: CATRTGQYGYTF. The CDR3 DNA follows: TGTGCCACCAGGACAGGGCAGTATGGCTACACCTTC.

The chain couples TRBV27 to TRBJ2-7; 14 nucleotides agree with TRBD2. V lost 1 base and J lost 3; bases outside the gene matches: 5. CDR3 length: 17 residues. Germline V gives CDR1 MNHEY, CDR2 SMNVEV (reference sequence). CDR3 protein: CASSLLTSGGAFYEQYF. CDR3 DNA: TGTGCCAGCAGTTTATTGACTAGCGGGGGGGCTTTCTACGAGCAGTACTTC.

This rearrangement joins TRBV12-5 to TRBJ1-1; tentatively, D is TRBD1 (5 bases). Germline CDR1 and CDR2: LGHNT and FRNRAP. V lost 6 bases and J lost 4, with 18 bases in between. The CDR3 is 15 residues long. As DNA, the CDR3 is TGTGCTAGTGGCCGGACAATTCGGGAGACCACTGAAGCTTTCTTT. Protein sequence: CASGRTIRETTEAFF.

The chain's CDR3 is CASSLVEGTEQFF. DNA for the CDR3: TGTGCCAGCAGCTTGGTGGAGGGGACTGAGCAGTTCTTC. The rearrangement links TRBV5-4 to TRBJ2-1; D is perhaps TRBD2 (6 bases). The CDR3 is made up of 13 amino acids. Deletions cut 0 bases from V and 9 bases from J, with 10 bases between. Germline CDR1 SGHNT, CDR2 YYREEE (reference sequence).

V and J are TRBV6-6 and TRBJ2-2; perhaps TRBD2 as D (6 bases). Trimming cost V 7 bases and J 2 bases, with 14 bases left between them. CDR1 MNHNY and CDR2 SVGAGI come from the germline V gene (reference sequence). This CDR3 is 15 amino acids long. CDR3 nucleotides: TGTGCCAGCACCGCCCTGCGGGGAAACACCGGGGAGCTGTTTTTT. It codes for CASTALRGNTGELFF.

The chain combines TRBV6-5 with TRBJ1-1; D perhaps matches TRBD1 (6 bases). CDR1 is MNHEY, CDR2 SVGAGI, per germline. This CDR3 has 13 amino acids. Trimming removed 2 bases at V and 8 bases at J, with 12 bases between. CDR3 bases: TGTGCCAGCAGTTACGGGGGCCAGAGCGAAGCTTTCTTT. It translates to CASSYGGQSEAFF.

The rearrangement links TRBV3-1 (or the pseudogene TRBV3-2) to TRBJ1-3; D unresolved. There are 15 residues in the CDR3. The V gene's germline CDR1 is LGHDT and CDR2 YNNKEL (reference sequence). V was cut by 4 bases and J by 0 bases, with 10 bases left in between. The CDR3 here is CASSPLITSGNTIYF. CDR3 bases: TGTGCCAGCAGCCCTCTGATCACCTCTGGAAACACCATATATTTT.